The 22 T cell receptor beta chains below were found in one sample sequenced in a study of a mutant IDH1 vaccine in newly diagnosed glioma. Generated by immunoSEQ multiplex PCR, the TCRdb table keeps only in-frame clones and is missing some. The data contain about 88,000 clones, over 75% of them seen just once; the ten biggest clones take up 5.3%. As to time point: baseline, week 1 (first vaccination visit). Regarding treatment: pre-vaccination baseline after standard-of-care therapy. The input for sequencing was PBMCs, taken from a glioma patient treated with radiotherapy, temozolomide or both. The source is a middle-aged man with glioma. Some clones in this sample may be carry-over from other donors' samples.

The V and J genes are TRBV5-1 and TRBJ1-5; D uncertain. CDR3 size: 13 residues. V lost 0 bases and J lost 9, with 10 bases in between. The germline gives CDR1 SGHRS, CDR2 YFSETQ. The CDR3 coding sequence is TGCGCCAGCAGCTTGGGCATTTCGGGGCCCCAGCATTTT. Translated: CASSLGISGPQHF.

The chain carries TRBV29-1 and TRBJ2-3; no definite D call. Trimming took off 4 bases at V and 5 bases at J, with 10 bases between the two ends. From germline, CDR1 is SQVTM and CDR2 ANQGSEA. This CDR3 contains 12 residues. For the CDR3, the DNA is TGCAGCGTTGTCGCGTTCGGAGATACGCAGTATTTT. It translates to CSVVAFGDTQYF.

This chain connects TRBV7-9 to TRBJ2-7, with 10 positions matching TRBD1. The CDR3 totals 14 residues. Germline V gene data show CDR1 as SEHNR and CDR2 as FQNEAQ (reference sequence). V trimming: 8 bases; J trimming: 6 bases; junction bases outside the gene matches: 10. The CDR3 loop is CASGSTDRGREQYF. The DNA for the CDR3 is TGTGCCAGCGGCTCTACCGACAGGGGGCGCGAGCAGTACTTC.

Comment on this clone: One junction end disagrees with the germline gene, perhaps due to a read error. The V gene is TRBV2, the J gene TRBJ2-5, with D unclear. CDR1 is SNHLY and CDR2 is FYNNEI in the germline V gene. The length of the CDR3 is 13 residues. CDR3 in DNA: TGTGCCAGCAGACGTGGCTACCAGGAGACCCAGTACTTC. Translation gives CASRRGYQETQYF.

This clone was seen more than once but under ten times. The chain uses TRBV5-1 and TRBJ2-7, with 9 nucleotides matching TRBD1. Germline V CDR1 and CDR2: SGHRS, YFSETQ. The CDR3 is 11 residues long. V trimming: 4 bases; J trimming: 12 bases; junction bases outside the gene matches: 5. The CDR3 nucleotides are TGCGCCAGCAGCCTCGGACAGGGGTTGTACTTC. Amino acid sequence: CASSLGQGLYF.

The CDR3 loop is CASSARAGGDNEKLFF. CDR3 DNA sequence: TGTGCCAGCAGTGCCAGGGCAGGGGGGGATAATGAAAAACTGTTTTTT. The chain is built from TRBV2 and TRBJ1-4; 7 nucleotides line up with TRBD1. The CDR3 has 16 amino acids. Trimming cost V 4 bases and J 4 bases; bases outside gene matches: 9. Germline V gene data show CDR1 as SNHLY and CDR2 as FYNNEI.

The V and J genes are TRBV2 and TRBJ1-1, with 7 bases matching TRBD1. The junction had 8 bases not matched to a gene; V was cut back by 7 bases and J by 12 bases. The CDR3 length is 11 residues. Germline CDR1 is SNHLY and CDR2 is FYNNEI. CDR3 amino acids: CASNTGVGTFF. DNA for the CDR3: TGTGCCAGCAATACAGGGGTTGGAACTTTCTTT.

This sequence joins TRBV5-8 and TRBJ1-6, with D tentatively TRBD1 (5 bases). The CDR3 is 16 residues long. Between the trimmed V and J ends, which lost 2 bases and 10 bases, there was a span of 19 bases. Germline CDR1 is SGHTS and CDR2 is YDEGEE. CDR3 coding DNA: TGTGCCAGCAGCTTTTCCGGGGGAATCGTATTCTCACCCCTCCACTTT. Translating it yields CASSFSGGIVFSPLHF.

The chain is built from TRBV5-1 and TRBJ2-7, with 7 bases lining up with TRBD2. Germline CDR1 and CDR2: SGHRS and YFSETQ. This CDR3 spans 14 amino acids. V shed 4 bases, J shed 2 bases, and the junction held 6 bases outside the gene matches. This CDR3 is CASSNGRQPYEQYF. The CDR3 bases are TGCGCCAGCAGCAACGGGAGGCAGCCCTACGAGCAGTACTTC.

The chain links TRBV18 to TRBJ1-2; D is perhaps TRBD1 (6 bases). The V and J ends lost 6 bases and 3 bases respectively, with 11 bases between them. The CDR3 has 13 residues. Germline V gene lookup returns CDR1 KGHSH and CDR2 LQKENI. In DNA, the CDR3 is TGTGCCAGCTCTGAGGGGGTGGACTATGGCTACACCTTC. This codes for CASSEGVDYGYTF.

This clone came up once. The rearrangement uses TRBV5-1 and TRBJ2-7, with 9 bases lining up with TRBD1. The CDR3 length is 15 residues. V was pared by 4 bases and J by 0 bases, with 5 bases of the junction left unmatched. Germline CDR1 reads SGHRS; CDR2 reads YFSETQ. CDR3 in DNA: TGCGCCAGCAGCAAGACAGGGGGGGACTCCTACGAGCAGTACTTC. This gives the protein CASSKTGGDSYEQYF.

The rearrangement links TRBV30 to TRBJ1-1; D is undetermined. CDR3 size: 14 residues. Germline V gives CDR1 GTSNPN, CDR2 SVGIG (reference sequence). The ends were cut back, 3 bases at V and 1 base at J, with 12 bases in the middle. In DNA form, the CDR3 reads TGTGCCTGGAGGGGTCGGCAGACGAACACTGAAGCTTTCTTT. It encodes CAWRGRQTNTEAFF.

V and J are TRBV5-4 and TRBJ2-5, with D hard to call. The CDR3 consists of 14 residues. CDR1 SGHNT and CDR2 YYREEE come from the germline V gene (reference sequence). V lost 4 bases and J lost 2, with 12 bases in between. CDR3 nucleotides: TGTGCCAGCAGCCTCCCTCGTCCACAAGAGACCCAGTACTTC. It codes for CASSLPRPQETQYF. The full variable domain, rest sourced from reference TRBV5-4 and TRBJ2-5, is ETGVTQSPTHLIKTRGQQVTLRCSSQSGHNTVSWYQQALGQGPQFIFQYYREEENGRGNFPPRFSGLQFPNYSSELNVNALELDDSALYLCASSLPRPQETQYFGPGTRLLVL.

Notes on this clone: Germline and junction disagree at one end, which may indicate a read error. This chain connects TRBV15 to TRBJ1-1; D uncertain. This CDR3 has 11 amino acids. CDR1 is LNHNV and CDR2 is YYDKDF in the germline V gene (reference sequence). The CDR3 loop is CATSRETEAFF. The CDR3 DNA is TGTGCCACCAGCCGAGAGACTGAAGCTTTCTTT.

The CDR3 protein is CASSLEGYNSPLHF. CDR3 sequence (DNA): TGTGCCAGCAGCTTGGAGGGGTATAATTCACCCCTCCACTTT. The chain recombines TRBV5-4 with TRBJ1-6; tentative D call: TRBD1 (5 bases). V was shortened by 0 bases and J by 4 bases, with 5 bases between the two germline ends. The CDR3 has 14 residues. Germline CDR1 is SGHNT and CDR2 is YYREEE (reference sequence). Full variable domain (missing parts from reference TRBV5-4 and TRBJ1-6): ETGVTQSPTHLIKTRGQQVTLRCSSQSGHNTVSWYQQALGQGPQFIFQYYREEENGRGNFPPRFSGLQFPNYSSELNVNALELDDSALYLCASSLEGYNSPLHFGNGTRLTVT.

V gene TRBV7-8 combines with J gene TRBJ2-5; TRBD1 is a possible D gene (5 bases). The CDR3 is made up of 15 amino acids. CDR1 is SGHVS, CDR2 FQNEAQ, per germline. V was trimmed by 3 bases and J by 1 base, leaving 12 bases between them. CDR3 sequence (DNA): TGTGCCAGCAGCTTCCAGGGAATGGGCCAAGAGACCCAGTACTTC. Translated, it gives CASSFQGMGQETQYF.

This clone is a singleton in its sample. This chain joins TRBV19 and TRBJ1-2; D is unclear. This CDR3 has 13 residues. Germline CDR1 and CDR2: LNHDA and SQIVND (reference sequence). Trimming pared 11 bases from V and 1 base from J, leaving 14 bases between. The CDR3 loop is CACALVGNYGYTF. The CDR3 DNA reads TGTGCCTGCGCCTTAGTTGGTAACTATGGCTACACCTTC.

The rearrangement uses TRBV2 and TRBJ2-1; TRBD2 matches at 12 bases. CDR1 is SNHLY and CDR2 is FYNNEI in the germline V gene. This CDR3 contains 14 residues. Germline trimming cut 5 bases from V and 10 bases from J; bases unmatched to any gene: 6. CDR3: CASSPSGGAQEQFF. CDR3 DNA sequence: TGTGCCAGCAGTCCTAGCGGGGGGGCACAAGAGCAGTTCTTC.

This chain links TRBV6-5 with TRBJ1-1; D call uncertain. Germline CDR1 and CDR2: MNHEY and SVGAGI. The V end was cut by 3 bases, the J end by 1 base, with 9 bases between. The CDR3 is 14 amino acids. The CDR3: CASSYSAQNTEAFF. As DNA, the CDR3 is TGTGCCAGCAGTTATAGCGCACAGAACACTGAAGCTTTCTTT.

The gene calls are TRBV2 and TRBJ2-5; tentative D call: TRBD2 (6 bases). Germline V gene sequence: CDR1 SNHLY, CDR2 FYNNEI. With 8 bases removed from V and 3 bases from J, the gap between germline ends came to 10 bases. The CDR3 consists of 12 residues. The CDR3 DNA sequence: TGTGCCAGCTTAGGAGGGGAAGAGACCCAGTACTTC. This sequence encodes CASLGGEETQYF.

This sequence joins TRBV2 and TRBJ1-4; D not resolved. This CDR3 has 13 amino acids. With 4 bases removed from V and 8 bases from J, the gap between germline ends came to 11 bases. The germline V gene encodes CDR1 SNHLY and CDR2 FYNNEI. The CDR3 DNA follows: TGTGCCAGCAGTGGGGAAATAAACGAAAAACTGTTTTTT. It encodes CASSGEINEKLFF.

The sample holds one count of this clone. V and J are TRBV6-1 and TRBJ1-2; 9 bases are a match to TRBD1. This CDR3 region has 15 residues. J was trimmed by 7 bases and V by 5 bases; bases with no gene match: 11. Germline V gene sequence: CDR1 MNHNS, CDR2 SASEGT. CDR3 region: CASSPNSGQGFGYTF. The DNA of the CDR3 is TGTGCCAGCAGTCCGAACTCGGGACAGGGATTTGGCTACACCTTC.